The sequence of this TCR beta chain was determined in a study of cytomegalovirus exposure and HLA in healthy donors. Findings and limits, study-wide: Clusters of TCRs from the first cohort tended to co-occur in the roughly 120 validation repertoires (as a later analysis found). Specificity of a few CMV-associated chains for CMV antigens was verified in vitro. Whilst most TCR sequences proved rare, a subset of public TCRs occurred across many donors.

The length of the CDR3 is 15 residues. Germline trimming cut 2 bases from V and 3 bases from J; bases unmatched to any gene: 5. Looked up from germline, CDR1 is SGHDN and CDR2 is FVKESK. Assay: immunoSEQ multiplex PCR; the TCRdb copy retains only in-frame clones and omits some. The sample comprises 160,000 or so clones, about 89% of which are singletons, and 2% to 3% rests with the top ten. A few counts support this clone. Its cognate antigen is unknown. The donors were part of the validation cohort, which consisted of under 150 subjects and was separate from the first cohort of roughly 620 subjects. This receptor was obtained from a man younger than 30 in good health and CMV-seropositive. The chain employs TRBV14 and TRBJ1-2; 8 bases match TRBD1. Sequencing used PBMCs. The CDR3 DNA is TGTGCCAGCAGCCAACTGACAGGGGACGACTATGGCTACACCTTC. It codes for CASSQLTGDDYGYTF.